This T cell receptor beta chain is from a study of T cell responses to AZD1222 COVID-19 vaccine. TCRdb's copy holds only in-frame clones and misses some; the assay was immunoSEQ multiplex PCR. The table lists almost 80,000 clones, about 90% of them singletons. The sequences come from peripheral blood, collected on day 0 of AZD1222 vaccination. The receptor comes from an adult in good health.

DNA for the CDR3: TGCGCCAGCAGCTCCAGCGGGAGAGGCCTAAATGAGCAGTTCTTC. This gives the protein CASSSSGRGLNEQFF. The chain couples TRBV5-1 to TRBJ2-1, with 8 bases matching TRBD2. V dropped 3 bases and J dropped 7; count of bases not matched to a gene: 9. CDR1 and CDR2 (germline): SGHRS, YFSETQ. This CDR3 contains 15 residues.